This TCR beta chain originates from a study of cytomegalovirus exposure and HLA in healthy donors. PCR amplification relied on 60 Vbeta primers (plus 13 Jbeta primers). Only in-frame clones appear in the TCRdb table, and some are missing; sequencing was by immunoSEQ multiplex PCR. Among roughly 60,000 clones, approximately 78% were seen once, and the ten largest hold roughly 1.4%. General study findings and limits: Cytomegalovirus-associated TCR beta chains were listed, numbering 150 to 200.

This CDR3 spans 16 amino acids. V lost 0 bases to trimming and J lost 4 bases; unmatched junction nucleotides: 2. CDR1 SGHNT and CDR2 YYREEE come from the germline V gene (reference sequence). This clone was recorded a few times. Its specificity is not known. The sequenced material came from PBMCs. The sequence was collected from a female donor in good health and CMV-seronegative. The chain recombines TRBV5-4 with TRBJ2-1, with TRBD2 identical over 12 bases. CDR3 sequence: CASSLGGTSGYNEQFF. The CDR3, as DNA: TGTGCCAGCAGCTTGGGGGGGACTAGCGGGTACAATGAGCAGTTCTTC.